These T cell receptor beta chains were read from a single sample in a study of response to subunit inactivated influenza vaccine. TCRdb re-called the RT-PCR reads through MiXCR, storing one row per CDR3 protein. This table has roughly 570,000 distinct CDR3 sequences, around 13% appearing once. This specimen was PBMCs from blood, taken roughly 13 days after vaccination. The receptors were gathered from a man in his fifties who received an inactivated influenza vaccine. Both conserved end residues are part of each CDR3. D genes are given only for firm matches. The size field is filled for only some rows; it gives once, few, many or a size class.

d_call: NA
j_call: TRBJ2-7
clone_size: NA
v_call: TRBV20-1
cdr3_aa: CSASEGNYEQYF
cdr3_nt: TGCAGTGCTAGTGAGGGGAATTACGAGCAGTACTTC

d_call: TRBD2
j_call: TRBJ2-2
clone_size: many
v_call: TRBV20-1
cdr3_aa: CSAREAGVNTGELFF
cdr3_nt: TGCAGTGCTAGAGAGGCGGGGGTGAACACCGGGGAGCTGTTTTTT

d_call: NA
j_call: TRBJ1-5
clone_size: NA
v_call: TRBV19
cdr3_aa: CASRGSNQPQHF
cdr3_nt: TGTGCCAGTAGGGGTAGCAATCAGCCCCAGCATTTT

d_call: NA
j_call: TRBJ2-3
clone_size: NA
v_call: TRBV11-2
cdr3_aa: CASSPWGREDTQYF
cdr3_nt: TGTGCCAGCAGCCCGTGGGGCCGGGAAGATACGCAGTATTTT

d_call: TRBD1
j_call: TRBJ1-5
clone_size: few
v_call: TRBV20-1
cdr3_aa: CSASRGQGFNQPQHF
cdr3_nt: TGCAGTGCTAGTCGGGGACAGGGATTCAATCAGCCCCAGCATTTT

d_call: NA
j_call: TRBJ2-4
clone_size: NA
v_call: TRBV7-9
cdr3_aa: CASGDARYF
cdr3_nt: TGTGCCAGCGGGGACGCACGCTACTTC

d_call: TRBD2
j_call: TRBJ2-1
clone_size: NA
v_call: TRBV4-2
cdr3_aa: CASSHPRGAGGVNEQFF
cdr3_nt: TGTGCCAGCAGCCACCCTCGGGGGGCGGGAGGCGTGAATGAGCAGTTCTTC

d_call: TRBD2
j_call: TRBJ2-1
clone_size: few
v_call: TRBV28
cdr3_aa: CASSLTGGPENEQFF
cdr3_nt: TGTGCCAGCAGTTTAACGGGAGGGCCGGAAAATGAGCAGTTCTTC

d_call: NA
j_call: TRBJ2-5
clone_size: few
v_call: TRBV12-3/TRBV12-4
cdr3_aa: CASSLWAGLQETQYF
cdr3_nt: TGTGCCAGCAGTTTATGGGCAGGACTCCAAGAGACCCAGTACTTC

d_call: NA
j_call: TRBJ2-6
clone_size: few
v_call: TRBV4-1
cdr3_aa: CASSQQGMRGANVLTF
cdr3_nt: TGCGCCAGCAGCCAACAGGGGATGAGGGGGGCCAACGTCCTGACTTTC

d_call: NA
j_call: TRBJ2-3
clone_size: NA
v_call: TRBV24-1
cdr3_aa: CATSNGDSTDTQYF
cdr3_nt: TGTGCCACCAGTAACGGGGATAGCACAGATACGCAGTATTTT

d_call: TRBD1
j_call: TRBJ1-4
clone_size: NA
v_call: TRBV10-3
cdr3_aa: CAISEPGGTGSEKLFF
cdr3_nt: TGTGCCATCAGTGAGCCTGGCGGGACAGGGAGTGAAAAACTGTTTTTT

d_call: NA
j_call: TRBJ2-7
clone_size: NA
v_call: TRBV6-5
cdr3_aa: CASSYSTFASPSYEQYF
cdr3_nt: TGTGCCAGCAGTTACTCGACTTTTGCGTCCCCAAGTTACGAGCAGTACTTC

d_call: NA
j_call: TRBJ2-7
clone_size: NA
v_call: TRBV28
cdr3_aa: CASNPALIRYEQYF
cdr3_nt: TGTGCCAGCAATCCAGCCTTAATAAGATACGAGCAGTACTTC

d_call: NA
j_call: TRBJ2-7
clone_size: few
v_call: TRBV27
cdr3_aa: CASSLYTGLTYEQYF
cdr3_nt: TGTGCCAGCAGTCTTTATACGGGACTTACCTACGAGCAGTACTTC

d_call: NA
j_call: TRBJ2-7
clone_size: few
v_call: TRBV20-1
cdr3_aa: CSAAQGNEQYF
cdr3_nt: TGCAGTGCTGCCCAGGGGAACGAGCAGTACTTC

d_call: NA
j_call: TRBJ1-5
clone_size: NA
v_call: TRBV7-8
cdr3_aa: CASSLNGGPNQPQHF
cdr3_nt: TGTGCCAGCAGCTTAAATGGGGGACCCAATCAGCCCCAGCATTTT

d_call: NA
j_call: TRBJ1-6
clone_size: NA
v_call: TRBV7-2
cdr3_aa: CASSPVKVNSPLHF
cdr3_nt: TGTGCCAGCAGCCCTGTCAAAGTGAATTCACCCCTCCACTTT

d_call: NA
j_call: TRBJ2-1
clone_size: NA
v_call: TRBV5-6
cdr3_aa: CASSLYQRGLGSNEQFF
cdr3_nt: TGTGCCAGCAGCCTCTACCAACGCGGACTGGGCAGCAATGAGCAGTTCTTC

d_call: NA
j_call: TRBJ2-7
clone_size: NA
v_call: TRBV6-2/TRBV6-3
cdr3_aa: CASSPRGAEYEQYF
cdr3_nt: TGTGCCAGCAGTCCCCGGGGGGCGGAGTATGAGCAGTACTTC

d_call: NA
j_call: TRBJ2-3
clone_size: few
v_call: TRBV15
cdr3_aa: CATSRALEQDTQYF
cdr3_nt: TGTGCCACCAGCAGAGCACTAGAGCAAGATACGCAGTATTTT

d_call: NA
j_call: TRBJ1-5
clone_size: few
v_call: TRBV7-2
cdr3_aa: CASSSREDLGPQHF
cdr3_nt: TGTGCCAGCAGCTCACGGGAGGACTTGGGGCCCCAGCATTTT

d_call: TRBD2
j_call: TRBJ2-1
clone_size: NA
v_call: TRBV29-1
cdr3_aa: CSVVGLAGRFF
cdr3_nt: TGCAGCGTCGTGGGACTAGCGGGGCGGTTCTTC

d_call: NA
j_call: TRBJ2-1
clone_size: many
v_call: TRBV10-3
cdr3_aa: CAISGTGSSNNEQFF
cdr3_nt: TGTGCCATCAGTGGAACAGGTAGTTCCAACAATGAGCAGTTCTTC